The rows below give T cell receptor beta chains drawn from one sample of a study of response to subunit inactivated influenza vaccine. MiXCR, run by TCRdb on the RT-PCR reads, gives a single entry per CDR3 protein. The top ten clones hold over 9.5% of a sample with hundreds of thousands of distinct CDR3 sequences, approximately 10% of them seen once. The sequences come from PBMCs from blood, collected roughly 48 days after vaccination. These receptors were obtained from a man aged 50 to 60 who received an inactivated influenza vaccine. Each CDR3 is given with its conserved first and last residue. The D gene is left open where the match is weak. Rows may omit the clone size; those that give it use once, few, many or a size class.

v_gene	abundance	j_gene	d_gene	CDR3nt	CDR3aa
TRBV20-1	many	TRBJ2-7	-	TGCAGTGCTAGTTTACTCAGATCTGGCTACGAGCAGTACTTC	CSASLLRSGYEQYF
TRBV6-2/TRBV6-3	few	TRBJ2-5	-	TGTGCCAGCAGGTTAATGACAGGTAGCACGGGGACCCAGTACTTC	CASRLMTGSTGTQYF
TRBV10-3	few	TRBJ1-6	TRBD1	TGTGCCATCAGCCCCGGGACAGGATCTAATAATTCACCCCTCCACTTT	CAISPGTGSNNSPLHF
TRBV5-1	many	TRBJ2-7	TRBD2	TGTGCCAGCAGCTCCACTAGCGGGGCCTACGAGCAGTACTTC	CASSSTSGAYEQYF
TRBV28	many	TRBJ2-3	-	TGTGCCAGCAGTTTAAGCCGGTGGGGAACGGGGAGCACAGATACGCAGTATTTT	CASSLSRWGTGSTDTQYF
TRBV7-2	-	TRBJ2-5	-	TGTGCCAGCAGCTTAGGGAGTCTACGGTGGGAGACCCAGTACTTC	CASSLGSLRWETQYF
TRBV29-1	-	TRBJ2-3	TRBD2	TGCAGCGTGGCGGATGCGGGAGGGGGAGTGACAGATACGCAGTATTTT	CSVADAGGGVTDTQYF
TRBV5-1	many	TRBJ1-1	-	TGCGCCAGCAGCTTTACGGAGGACACTGAAGCTTTCTTT	CASSFTEDTEAFF
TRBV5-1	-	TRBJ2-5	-	TGCGCCAGCAGCTTGGGACACGCAGAGACCCAGTACTTC	CASSLGHAETQYF
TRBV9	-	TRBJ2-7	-	TGTGTCAGTAGCGTAGGATGGGGGCTGAACGAGCAGTACTTC	CVSSVGWGLNEQYF
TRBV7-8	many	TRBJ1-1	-	TGTGCCAGCAGCCAGGGGCGTCACGGCACTGAAGCTTTCTTT	CASSQGRHGTEAFF
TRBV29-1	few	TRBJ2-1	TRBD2	TGCAGCGTTGGAGGGACTAGCCACAATGAGCAGTTCTTC	CSVGGTSHNEQFF
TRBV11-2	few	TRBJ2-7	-	TGTGCCAGCAGCGACCTGGGGTATCGCCACGAGCAGTACTTC	CASSDLGYRHEQYF
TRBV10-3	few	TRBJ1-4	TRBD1	TGTGCCATCAGTGAACGAGGACAGGGGTCGGAAAAACTGTTTTTT	CAISERGQGSEKLFF
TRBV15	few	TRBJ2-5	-	TGTGCCACCAGCAGAGATGGGTCGGAGACCCAGTACTTC	CATSRDGSETQYF
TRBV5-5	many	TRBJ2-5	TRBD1	TGTGCCAGCAGCAGACCGGGACAGCAAGAGACCCAGTACTTC	CASSRPGQQETQYF